This T cell receptor (beta chain) stems from a study of OX40 agonist ivuxolimab in advanced cancers. With regard to the full study: Ivuxolimab was an agonistic, fully human IgG2 monoclonal antibody directed against OX40 (CD134), a costimulatory receptor. Patients were allowed to have had prior anti-PD-1, anti-PD-L1 or anti-CTLA-4 therapy, and approximately 37% of the dose-escalation patients had been treated with checkpoint inhibitors. Three dose-escalation patients achieved partial responses, one with hepatocellular carcinoma and two with cutaneous melanoma. Of the approximately 54 patients in dose escalation, some 19 had hepatocellular carcinoma, roughly 15 had melanoma, 9 had renal cell carcinoma and 9 had head and neck cancer. The dose-escalation cohort was roughly 87% male with a mean age of about 58 years, ranging from roughly 20 to 80. Intravenous ivuxolimab was administered to patients every 2 weeks at six dose levels: 0.01, 0.1, 0.3, 1.5, 3 and 10 mg/kg. The paper describes the monotherapy dose-escalation part (N ≈ 50 patients) of the phase I trial of ivuxolimab. Peripheral TCRbeta sequencing aimed to test whether ivuxolimab altered TCR sequence diversity and caused clonal T-cell expansion. Broader findings and caveats from the paper: After ivuxolimab, more expanded clones were found on average in CD8+ T cells than in CD4+ T cells. The antigen specificity of the peripheral T cells that underwent clonal expansion was not determined. In the 0.1-3.0 mg/kg groups, partial responders had among the lowest normalized peripheral clonal expansion, particularly in CD8+ T cells. Low levels of normalized T-cell clonal expansion were also seen in some patients who did not respond. Clonal expansion of both CD4+ and CD8+ blood T cells was observed from baseline to week 6 at doses 0.1 to 3.0 mg/kg.

To sequence the TCRbeta CDR3 region, genomic DNA was isolated from the sorted cells. The immunoSEQ Assay was used to sequence the TCRbeta CDR3 regions. The immuneACCESS repertoire file appears here via TCRdb, limited to in-frame rearrangements. These files lack a portion of the clones; in checked studies, under half of the deficit traces to unresolved V genes, and the cause of the others is not known. This sample holds about 63,000 clones; 90% to 95% were observed only once. Together, the top ten hold around 3.9% of the sample. From its cysteine to its phenylalanine, the CDR3 spans 12 amino acids. The only DNA kept is the CDR3, 36 bases in frame from the first base. Per the germline V gene, SQVTM is the CDR1 and ANQGSEA is the CDR2. The junction carries 8 bases between V and J, which are trimmed by 2 bases and 4 bases respectively. The trial excluded patients who had a history of autoimmune disease or were on systemic immunosuppression. Peripheral blood for TCR sequencing was collected from all dose cohorts at baseline, on cycle 4 day 1, and on cycle 7 day 1. The samples were taken from a phase I, first-in-human, multicenter, open-label dose-escalation trial of ivuxolimab. Adults with locally advanced or metastatic head and neck squamous cell, hepatocellular, melanoma or renal cell carcinoma were enrolled in the trial. Before TCR sequencing, CD4+ T cells and CD8+ T cells from peripheral blood were sorted into separate populations.

The table lists this clone with a few counts. The antigen this receptor binds is unknown. No much larger clonotype is one base removed from it; base qualities were not supplied. The sequence came from an adult with an advanced solid tumor such as melanoma, head and neck, liver or kidney cancer. Source: CD4+ or CD8+ T cells sorted from blood, taken in a trial of the OX40 agonist ivuxolimab. Recombination connected TRBV29-1 to TRBJ2-5, and the D gene may be TRBD1, 5 bases matching. CDR3 loop: CSVELGPETQYF. The DNA sequence follows: TGCAGCGTTGAATTGGGGCCAGAGACCCAGTACTTC.